This TCR beta chain was sequenced for a study of blood T cell repertoires in COVID-19. The wider study: The samples span acute and convalescent COVID-19 from the United States, Italy and Spain. T cells, B-cell-depleted T cells, or PBMCs provided the cDNA or gDNA that served as material.

Germline V gene sequence: CDR1 SGHDT, CDR2 YYEEEE. V trimming: 6 bases; J trimming: 8 bases; junction bases outside the gene matches: 11. This CDR3 is 14 amino acids long. In the authors' methods: For nucleated cells, counts were estimated from reference gene primer amplification. Method: immunoSEQ multiplex PCR; TCRdb's copy keeps in-frame clones and lacks some. V, J and clone size derive from that table, while D and trimming were established from the DNA sequence. Among approximately 170,000 clones, 86% were seen once, and the ten largest hold about 10%. Seattle patient enrollment occurred during active infection, with longitudinal follow-up thereafter.

The material sequenced was peripheral blood. V and J are TRBV5-6 and TRBJ1-2, with 9 bases fitting TRBD1. This sequence originates from a woman aged 55-75 years with COVID-19, enrolled during active disease. The CDR3 coding sequence is TGTGCCAGCACTCCGGGACAGGGCGCTTTCGGCTACACCTTC. Its translation is CASTPGQGAFGYTF.